These 17 T cell receptor beta chains share one sample of origin, sequenced in a study of shared clonotypes between healthy human individuals. Method: immunoSEQ multiplex PCR; TCRdb's copy keeps in-frame clones and lacks some. Found here are about 550,000 clones, roughly 95% of them singletons; the top ten hold 0.11%. Naive CD8 populations comprised CD45RO-negative cells positively selected for CCR7, excluding terminally differentiated effector memory CD45RA+ cells. Specimen: naive CD8+ T cells sorted from blood. The receptors derive from a woman between 25 and 40 years old in good health.

The J gene is TRBJ2-7, the V gene TRBV28; D is undetermined. With 6 bases removed from V and 3 bases from J, the gap between germline ends came to 15 bases. Looked up from germline, CDR1 is MDHEN and CDR2 is SYDVKM. This CDR3 has 14 amino acids. CDR3 residues: CASRPIDSFYEQYF. The CDR3 coding sequence is TGTGCCAGCAGGCCCATCGACTCATTCTACGAGCAGTACTTC.

This chain uses TRBV14 with TRBJ2-1; TRBD1 might be the D (5 bases). V gave up 8 bases and J gave up 7 bases, with 15 bases separating them. This CDR3 is 13 amino acids long. Germline V gene lookup returns CDR1 SGHDN and CDR2 FVKESK. CDR3 sequence reads: CASGSWGWNEQFF. CDR3 nucleotide sequence: TGTGCCAGCGGGTCGTGGGGCTGGAATGAGCAGTTCTTC.

V usage is TRBV15 and J usage is TRBJ2-5; 9 bases fit TRBD2. V gave up 5 bases and J gave up 4 bases; unmatched junction bases: 8. CDR1 is LNHNV and CDR2 is YYDKDF in the germline V gene (reference sequence). The CDR3 is 15 amino acids. CDR3 loop: CATSGSGTSIETQYF. The CDR3 DNA is TGTGCCACCAGCGGTTCCGGGACTAGCATAGAGACCCAGTACTTC. Variable domain in full (rest from reference TRBV15 and TRBJ2-5): DAMVIQNPRYQVTQFGKPVTLSCSQTLNHNVMYWYQQKSSQAPKLLFHYYDKDFNNEADTPDNFQSRRPNTSFCFLDIRSPGLGDTAMYLCATSGSGTSIETQYFGPGTRLLVL.

The rearrangement joins TRBV27 to TRBJ2-2, with D hard to call. CDR1 is MNHEY, CDR2 SMNVEV, per germline (reference sequence). The CDR3 contains 16 residues. Trimming cost V 1 base and J 9 bases, with 18 bases left between them. As DNA, the CDR3 is TGTGCCAGCAGTTTATACGCAGGAGTGATCTCAAGGGAGCTGTTTTTT. Its protein product is CASSLYAGVISRELFF.

This clone came up once. The genes are TRBV30 and TRBJ1-2; D remains unclear. The CDR3 contains 11 residues. CDR1 is GTSNPN, CDR2 SVGIG, per germline (reference sequence). Trimming shortened V by 2 bases and J by 5 bases, and 6 bases separated the two germline ends. In nucleotides, the CDR3 is TGTGCCTGGAGTTCAGAATATGGCTACACCTTC. Protein sequence: CAWSSEYGYTF.

The chain carries TRBV4-1 and TRBJ1-4; no firm D call. The CDR3 runs to 17 residues. Germline V CDR1 and CDR2: MGHRA, YSYEKL. V was cut by 0 bases and J by 0 bases, with 11 bases left in between. This CDR3 reads CASSQDQQAATNEKLFF. The CDR3 DNA follows: TGCGCCAGCAGCCAAGATCAGCAGGCGGCAACTAATGAAAAACTGTTTTTT.

The CDR3 nucleotides are TGTGCCAGCACTATGACAGGGGGCACAGATACGCAGTATTTT. Translated, it gives CASTMTGGTDTQYF. The V and J genes are TRBV27 and TRBJ2-3, with 8 positions matching TRBD1. V trimming: 7 bases; J trimming: 1 base; junction bases outside the gene matches: 4. The germline CDR1 and CDR2 sequences are MNHEY and SMNVEV (reference sequence). CDR3 length: 14 residues.

J is TRBJ1-2 and V is TRBV5-1; D may be TRBD1 (5 bases). V was shortened by 2 bases and J by 4 bases, with 15 bases between the two germline ends. The CDR3 length is 15 residues. Germline values: CDR1 SGHRS, CDR2 YFSETQ. The DNA of the CDR3 is TGCGCCAGCAGCTTCGGGACCCGCGCGGGCTATGGCTACACCTTC. Encoded protein: CASSFGTRAGYGYTF.

For the CDR3, the DNA is TGTGCCAGCAGTCCTATCTTAACTGCTGAGCAGTTCTTC. Protein sequence: CASSPILTAEQFF. The V and J genes are TRBV27 and TRBJ2-1; D is unresolved. Germline values: CDR1 MNHEY, CDR2 SMNVEV (reference sequence). The germline V and J ends were trimmed by 5 bases and 9 bases, with 14 bases remaining between them. The CDR3 runs to 13 residues.

The gene calls are TRBV29-1 and TRBJ2-2, with D perhaps given as TRBD1 or TRBD2 (5 bases each). The CDR3 has 13 amino acids. The germline V gene encodes CDR1 SQVTM and CDR2 ANQGSEA. V shed 3 bases and J shed 7 bases, with 12 bases lying between them. The CDR3 nucleotides are TGCAGCGTTGACGGCAGGGAGAACGGGGAGCTGTTTTTT. It yields the protein CSVDGRENGELFF.

This chain joins TRBV10-2 and TRBJ2-3, with D perhaps matching TRBD2 (6 bases). Germline-derived CDR1 and CDR2 are WSHSY and SAAADI. The V end lost 7 bases, the J end lost 6 bases, and 17 bases lay between the germline ends. CDR3 length: 14 residues. CDR3 DNA sequence: TGCGCCAGCACCCCCGCGGGGTATGGGGATACGCAGTATTTT. Protein: CASTPAGYGDTQYF.

The gene calls are TRBV19 and TRBJ2-1, with 7 bases lining up with TRBD2. The trim removed 1 base at V and 7 bases at J, leaving 4 bases unmatched. The CDR3 has 14 amino acids. From germline, CDR1 is LNHDA and CDR2 SQIVND (reference sequence). DNA of the CDR3: TGTGCCAGTAGTATAGTTGGGGGAGGGAATGAGCAGTTCTTC. Its translation: CASSIVGGGNEQFF.

V usage is TRBV4-2 and J usage is TRBJ1-6; tentative D call: TRBD1 (6 bases). Germline V gene lookup returns CDR1 LGHNA and CDR2 YNFKEQ. This CDR3 spans 18 amino acids. Trimming stripped 5 bases from V and 0 bases from J, with 17 bases between. CDR3 coding DNA: TGTGCCAGCAGCTACAACCGGGACATCAACTCCTATAATTCACCCCTCCACTTT. Translated, it gives CASSYNRDINSYNSPLHF.

The gene calls are TRBV5-4 and TRBJ2-1, with a weak D call TRBD2 (6 bases). Between the trimmed V and J ends, which lost 0 bases and 10 bases, there was a span of 20 bases. Germline CDR1 reads SGHNT; CDR2 reads YYREEE (reference sequence). The CDR3 covers 16 residues. The CDR3 is CASSLDGGPGTEEQFF. The CDR3 DNA reads TGTGCCAGCAGCTTGGACGGGGGTCCCGGGACGGAGGAGCAGTTCTTC.

The rearrangement links TRBV21-1 to TRBJ2-3. TRBV21-1 corresponds to a pseudogene. This CDR3 contains 9 residues. CDR3 residues: CARDYTQYF. The CDR3 DNA is TGTGCCAGGGATTATACGCAGTATTTT.

V and J are TRBV5-1 and TRBJ1-2; 7 bases are shared with TRBD1. CDR1 and CDR2 (germline): SGHRS, YFSETQ. This CDR3 comprises 17 residues. J gave up 4 bases and V 3 bases, and 15 bases lay outside the gene matches. The CDR3: CASSSGQVSPALYGYTF. The CDR3 nucleotides are TGCGCCAGCAGCTCTGGACAGGTCTCTCCCGCGCTCTATGGCTACACCTTC.

The chain combines TRBV5-4 with TRBJ1-4; TRBD1 might be the D (5 bases). This CDR3 has 11 amino acids. Germline V gene sequence: CDR1 SGHNT, CDR2 YYREEE (reference sequence). Trimming took off 2 bases at V and 15 bases at J, with 11 bases between the two ends. The CDR3: CASSFGRVVFF. The CDR3 coding sequence is TGTGCCAGCAGCTTTGGCAGGGTGGTGTTTTTT.